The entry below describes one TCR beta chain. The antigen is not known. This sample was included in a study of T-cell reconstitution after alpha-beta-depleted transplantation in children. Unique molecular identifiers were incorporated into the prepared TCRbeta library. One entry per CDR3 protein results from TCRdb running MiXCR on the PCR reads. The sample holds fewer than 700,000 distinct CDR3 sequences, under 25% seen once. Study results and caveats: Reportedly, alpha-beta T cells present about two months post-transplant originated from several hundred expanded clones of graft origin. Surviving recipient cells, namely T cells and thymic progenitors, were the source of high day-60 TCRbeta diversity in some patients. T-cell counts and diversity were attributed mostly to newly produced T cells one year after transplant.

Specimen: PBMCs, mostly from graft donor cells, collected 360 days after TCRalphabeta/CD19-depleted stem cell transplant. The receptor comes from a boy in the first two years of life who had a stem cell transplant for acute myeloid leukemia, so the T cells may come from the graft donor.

The CDR3 nucleotides read TGTGCCACCAGCAGAGATAGTCCAGAATCCTACGAGCAGTACTTC. Translating gives CATSRDSPESYEQYF. V is TRBV15 and J is TRBJ2-7; D gene uncertain. The V and J ends lost 0 bases and 1 base respectively, with 10 bases between them. CDR3 length: 15 amino acids. Germline V gives CDR1 LNHNV, CDR2 YYDKDF (reference sequence). Combining the CDR3 with reference TRBV15 and TRBJ2-7 gives the whole variable domain DAMVIQNPRYQVTQFGKPVTLSCSQTLNHNVMYWYQQKSSQAPKLLFHYYDKDFNNEADTPDNFQSRRPNTSFCFLDIRSPGLGDTAMYLCATSRDSPESYEQYFGPGTRLTVT.